The 32 T cell receptor beta chains in this list originate from one sample, sequenced in a study of CD8+ T cells in alopecia areata. Treatment defined: oral pan-JAK inhibitor, 5-10 mg twice daily. Sequencing relied on a cDNA template that was reverse transcribed from extracted RNA. Sequenced by immunoSEQ multiplex PCR; TCRdb stores in-frame clones only, minus some. The sample gives approximately 210,000 clones, approximately 72% of which show up once; approximately 1.2% is in the top ten. This specimen was CD4+ T cells sorted from blood, taken at approximately week 42, from a patient treated with tofacitinib. The source is a human donor with alopecia areata.

The chain links TRBV15 to TRBJ2-5, with D unclear. With 0 bases removed from V and 1 base from J, the gap between germline ends came to 6 bases. The CDR3 loop spans 14 amino acids. Germline loops: CDR1 LNHNV, CDR2 YYDKDF (reference sequence). The CDR3 protein is CATSRDQFQETQYF. As DNA, the CDR3 is TGTGCCACCAGCAGAGATCAATTCCAAGAGACCCAGTACTTC.

The V call is TRBV6-1, the J call TRBJ1-5; perhaps TRBD1 as D (5 bases). The CDR3 length is 16 residues. V dropped 2 bases and J dropped 2 bases, with 13 bases sitting between them. The germline CDR1 and CDR2 sequences are MNHNS and SASEGT. The CDR3 nucleotides read TGTGCCAGCAGTGAATTCGGGGGGTCCGGCAATCAGCCCCAGCATTTT. Its translation is CASSEFGGSGNQPQHF.

The V call is TRBV6-6, the J call TRBJ2-7; 10 nucleotides align to TRBD2. CDR1 is MNHNY and CDR2 is SVGAGI in the germline V gene (reference sequence). This CDR3 region has 14 residues. Germline trimming cut 5 bases from V and 6 bases from J; bases unmatched to any gene: 7. The CDR3 loop is CASSQRGGQSEQYF. CDR3 DNA sequence: TGTGCCAGCAGTCAGCGGGGGGGCCAATCCGAGCAGTACTTC.

This clone was picked up a small number of times. The chain has TRBV18 and TRBJ2-1; D uncertain. CDR1 and CDR2 (germline): KGHSH, LQKENI. V was cut by 5 bases and J by 9 bases, with 8 bases left in between. The CDR3 totals 11 residues. CDR3 DNA: TGTGCCAGCTCAAACGGTGGTGAGCAGTTCTTC. This gives the protein CASSNGGEQFF.

This clone showed up just a few times. The V and J genes are TRBV29-1 and TRBJ1-5; D unresolved. This CDR3 has 11 amino acids. Between the trimmed V and J ends, which lost 8 bases and 1 base, there was a span of 6 bases. CDR1 and CDR2 (germline): SQVTM, ANQGSEA. CDR3 in amino acids: CSRHSNQPQHF. The CDR3 bases are TGCAGCCGCCACAGCAATCAGCCCCAGCATTTT.

The chain links TRBV29-1 to TRBJ1-1, with D unclear. In germline, CDR1 is SQVTM, CDR2 ANQGSEA. The CDR3 is 12 amino acids. The ends were cut back, 4 bases at V and 12 bases at J, with 18 bases in the middle. Written as DNA, the CDR3 is TGCAGCGTTGGAAGGAAGGGAGCTGGATCTTTCTTT. Its translation: CSVGRKGAGSFF.

This clone was counted a few times. CDR3: CASSLGTVNRLSGNTIYF. As DNA, the CDR3 is TGTGCCAGCAGCTTAGGGACCGTGAACCGACTCTCTGGAAACACCATATATTTT. V usage is TRBV7-8 and J usage is TRBJ1-3; D gene unclear. V dropped 1 base and J dropped 0 bases, with 16 bases sitting between them. This CDR3 is built from 18 residues. CDR1 and CDR2 from the germline V gene are SGHVS and FQNEAQ.

This clone occurred a few times. The chain joins TRBV19 to TRBJ1-5; D is ambiguous. Trimming left V 6 bases short and J 3 bases short, with 12 bases between. Germline lookup yields CDR1 LNHDA and CDR2 SQIVND (reference sequence). CDR3 length: 14 amino acids. CDR3 loop: CASSRVSLNQPQHF. DNA for the CDR3: TGTGCCAGTAGCAGAGTATCCCTCAATCAGCCCCAGCATTTT. Filled out from reference TRBV19 and TRBJ1-5, the complete variable domain reads DGGITQSPKYLFRKEGQNVTLSCEQNLNHDAMYWYRQDPGQGLRLIYYSQIVNDFQKGDIAEGYSVSREKKESFPLTVTSAQKNPTAFYLCASSRVSLNQPQHFGDGTRLSIL.

This chain joins TRBV29-1 and TRBJ1-2, with TRBD1 as a possible D gene (6 bases). Germline V gene lookup returns CDR1 SQVTM and CDR2 ANQGSEA. V was shortened by 5 bases and J by 8 bases, with 12 bases between the two germline ends. The length of the CDR3 is 11 residues. The CDR3 DNA reads as TGCAGCGTTTTCAATGGGGGCGGCTACACCTTC. It yields the protein CSVFNGGGYTF.

The chain is built from TRBV30 and TRBJ1-2; 8 nucleotides agree with TRBD1. V lost 3 bases to trimming and J lost 8 bases; unmatched junction nucleotides: 11. The CDR3 runs to 14 residues. Per the germline V gene, CDR1 is GTSNPN and CDR2 is SVGIG (reference sequence). The CDR3 nucleotides are TGTGCCTGGAGCGGTCGTCTCAGGGGGCAAGGCTACACCTTC. Translating gives CAWSGRLRGQGYTF.

J is TRBJ2-2 and V is TRBV5-1; TRBD2 matches 10 bases. CDR1 and CDR2 (germline): SGHRS, YFSETQ. This CDR3 has 16 residues. V lost 4 bases and J lost 5; bases outside the gene matches: 8. The CDR3 is CASSPSGGIRTGELFF. The CDR3 region has the DNA TGCGCCAGCAGCCCTAGCGGGGGCATAAGGACCGGGGAGCTGTTTTTT.

J is TRBJ1-4 and V is TRBV25-1; 7 bases are a match to TRBD1. The CDR3 is 14 amino acids. V shed 5 bases and J 10 bases; nucleotides not matched to a gene: 10. The V gene's germline CDR1 is MGHDK and CDR2 SYGVNS. The CDR3 protein is CASSPQQGRGKLFF. The CDR3 DNA is TGTGCCAGCAGTCCACAACAGGGGAGAGGAAAACTGTTTTTT.

This rearrangement joins TRBV29-1 to TRBJ1-3, with D maybe TRBD1 (6 bases). The CDR3 is made up of 13 amino acids. V lost 4 bases and J lost 2, with 9 bases in between. Per the germline V gene, CDR1 is SQVTM and CDR2 is ANQGSEA. The CDR3, as DNA: TGCAGCGTTGCAGCAGGGGCTGGAAACACCATATATTTT. It is translated as CSVAAGAGNTIYF.

The chain combines TRBV29-1 with TRBJ2-5; no reliable D call. V lost 2 bases, J lost 4 bases, and 2 bases lay in between. This CDR3 comprises 10 residues. Germline CDR1 reads SQVTM; CDR2 reads ANQGSEA. The chain's CDR3 is CSVEPETQYF. The CDR3 DNA sequence: TGCAGCGTTGAACCAGAGACCCAGTACTTC.

This clone was recorded once. The rearrangement joins TRBV29-1 to TRBJ2-1, with D perhaps being TRBD1 or TRBD2 (5 bases each). The CDR3 is made up of 14 amino acids. The V end was cut by 4 bases, the J end by 0 bases, with 10 bases between. Germline CDR1 reads SQVTM; CDR2 reads ANQGSEA. CDR3 in amino acids: CSVVGRSSYNEQFF. CDR3 nucleotide sequence: TGCAGCGTTGTGGGACGTAGCTCCTACAATGAGCAGTTCTTC.

The CDR3 region has the DNA TGTGCCAGCAGCGTCAGGGTCACAGATACGCAGTATTTT. Protein product: CASSVRVTDTQYF. The chain recombines TRBV9 with TRBJ2-3; D is perhaps TRBD1 (5 bases). Trimming cost V 2 bases and J 2 bases, with 6 bases left between them. Germline assignment: CDR1 SGDLS and CDR2 YYNGEE. The CDR3 covers 13 residues.

V gene TRBV29-1 combines with J gene TRBJ1-2; D perhaps matches TRBD1 (6 bases). Germline CDR1 reads SQVTM; CDR2 reads ANQGSEA. The germline V and J ends were trimmed by 4 bases and 4 bases, with 19 bases remaining between them. The CDR3 consists of 15 residues. Here the CDR3 reads CSVGKLGAGAYGYTF. CDR3 bases: TGCAGCGTTGGCAAACTTGGGGCAGGGGCCTATGGCTACACCTTC.

This clone was picked up a small number of times. V is TRBV5-1 and J is TRBJ1-1, with no clear D. Germline V CDR1 and CDR2: SGHRS, YFSETQ. V lost 0 bases and J lost 7, with 13 bases in between. The CDR3 sequence is 14 residues long. CDR3 protein: CASSLGGQNGEAFF. In nucleotides, the CDR3 is TGCGCCAGCAGCTTGGGAGGCCAGAATGGTGAAGCTTTCTTT.

The table lists this clone with a few counts. The chain uses TRBV10-3 and TRBJ2-5; D may be TRBD1 or TRBD2 (5 bases each). The V gene lost 6 bases and the J gene lost 0 bases, with 5 bases spanning the gap. CDR1 and CDR2 (germline): ENHRY, SYGVKD. The CDR3 is made up of 12 amino acids. CDR3: CAIRGDQETQYF. Written as DNA, the CDR3 is TGTGCCATCAGGGGGGACCAAGAGACCCAGTACTTC.

The V call is TRBV30, the J call TRBJ1-6; possibly TRBD1 for D (5 bases). The CDR3 has 13 amino acids. V gave up 4 bases and J gave up 10 bases, with 14 bases separating them. Per the germline V gene, CDR1 is GTSNPN and CDR2 is SVGIG (reference sequence). This CDR3 reads CAWNWQGRSPLHF. In DNA form, the CDR3 reads TGTGCCTGGAACTGGCAGGGTAGATCACCCCTCCACTTT.

This chain uses TRBV7-2 with TRBJ1-5; D unresolved. Germline assignment: CDR1 SGHTA and CDR2 FQGNSA. V was trimmed by 8 bases and J by 0 bases, leaving 8 bases between them. This CDR3 region has 13 residues. The CDR3 nucleotides are TGTGCCAGCGGCCAGAATAGCAATCAGCCCCAGCATTTT. This sequence encodes CASGQNSNQPQHF.

CDR3 region: CASSLEPESYEQYF. CDR3 bases: TGCGCCAGCAGCTTGGAGCCGGAATCCTACGAGCAGTACTTC. The V and J genes are TRBV5-1 and TRBJ2-7; no clear D gene. CDR3 length equals 14 residues. Between the trimmed V and J ends, which lost 0 bases and 1 base, there was a span of 8 bases. Germline V gives CDR1 SGHRS, CDR2 YFSETQ.

This chain joins TRBV29-1 and TRBJ2-3; tentative D call: TRBD2 (6 bases). CDR1 SQVTM and CDR2 ANQGSEA come from the germline V gene. V was pared by 5 bases and J by 2 bases, with 11 bases between. The CDR3 has 13 residues. The CDR3, as DNA: TGCAGCGTTAAGGGACTGACCACAGATACGCAGTATTTT. Its protein product is CSVKGLTTDTQYF.

This clone was counted between two and nine times. This chain links TRBV29-1 with TRBJ2-2; 8 bases map to TRBD2. The junction had 3 bases not matched to a gene; V was cut back by 5 bases and J by 7 bases. The CDR3 totals 12 residues. Germline CDR1 is SQVTM and CDR2 is ANQGSEA. The CDR3 loop is CSVTSGIGELFF. CDR3 nucleotide sequence: TGCAGCGTTACTAGCGGCATCGGGGAGCTGTTTTTT.

The V call is TRBV25-1, the J call TRBJ1-6; D ambiguous. The CDR3 runs to 15 residues. Deletions cut 5 bases from V and 4 bases from J, with 12 bases between. CDR1 is MGHDK and CDR2 is SYGVNS in the germline V gene. CDR3: CASSSLTPYNSPLHF. DNA for the CDR3: TGTGCCAGCAGTTCTTTGACACCTTATAATTCACCCCTCCACTTT.

The CDR3 loop reads CASRGGHGEISEQYF. For the CDR3, the DNA is TGTGCCAGCAGGGGGGGCCACGGCGAGATTTCCGAGCAGTACTTC. The chain couples TRBV25-1 to TRBJ2-7; D possibly uses TRBD1 or TRBD2 (6 bases each). The CDR3 totals 15 residues. Germline CDR1 is MGHDK and CDR2 is SYGVNS. V lost 6 bases and J 6 bases, leaving 21 bases between the germline ends.

This clone has ten or more counts. The chain carries TRBV5-1 and TRBJ1-1, with D tentatively TRBD1 (6 bases). This CDR3 spans 16 amino acids. The germline CDR1 and CDR2 sequences are SGHRS and YFSETQ. Deletions cut 4 bases from V and 5 bases from J, with 21 bases between. The CDR3, as DNA: TGCGCCAGCAGCCCGGGACATCAGAGGCCTCTAACTGAAGCTTTCTTT. The encoded protein is CASSPGHQRPLTEAFF.

The chain combines TRBV29-1 with TRBJ1-1; D might be TRBD1 (5 bases). The CDR3 length is 13 residues. CDR1 SQVTM and CDR2 ANQGSEA come from the germline V gene. With 4 bases removed from V and 1 base from J, the gap between germline ends came to 10 bases. For the CDR3, the DNA is TGCAGCGTTGGAGTGACAGCGAACACTGAAGCTTTCTTT. This sequence encodes CSVGVTANTEAFF.

Note on this clone: One end of the junction is discordant with germline, which a read error may explain. The sample holds other DNA sequences that translate to the same CDR3. This chain links TRBV30 with TRBJ1-6; 7 bases are shared with TRBD1. CDR3 length: 12 residues. Germline assignment: CDR1 GTSNPN and CDR2 SVGIG (reference sequence). In DNA form, the CDR3 reads TGTGCTTGGACCCAGGGGGGATCACCCCTCCACTTT. Its protein product is CAWTQGGSPLHF.

This clone was counted once. The rearrangement links TRBV7-2 to TRBJ1-2, with D tentatively TRBD1 (6 bases). Germline V gives CDR1 SGHTA, CDR2 FQGNSA. This CDR3 is built from 14 residues. The V end was cut by 4 bases, the J end by 4 bases, with 13 bases between. CDR3 coding DNA: TGTGCCAGCAGCTGGGTGGGGGCCCTCTATGGCTACACCTTC. Translating it yields CASSWVGALYGYTF.

V is TRBV5-1 and J is TRBJ2-5; TRBD2 agrees at 12 bases. V shed 8 bases and J 5 bases; nucleotides not matched to a gene: 4. CDR3 length: 13 residues. Germline CDR1 SGHRS, CDR2 YFSETQ. The CDR3, as DNA: TGCGCCAGGATACTAGCGGGGGGTGAGACCCAGTACTTC. Its translation is CARILAGGETQYF.

This clone has a handful of counts. V and J are TRBV30 and TRBJ1-6; possibly TRBD1 for D (6 bases). In germline, CDR1 is GTSNPN, CDR2 SVGIG (reference sequence). V was pared by 5 bases and J by 4 bases, with 9 bases between. The CDR3 is 13 residues long. The CDR3 bases are TGTGCCTGGGCTCAGGGGTATAATTCACCCCTCCACTTT. This sequence encodes CAWAQGYNSPLHF.